This is a list of T cell receptor beta chains from one sample in a study of T cell responses to AZD1222 COVID-19 vaccine. TCRdb keeps only in-frame clones here, not all; method: immunoSEQ multiplex PCR. The table includes about 130,000 clones, about 90% detected once. Sequenced here: peripheral blood, sampled on day 0 of AZD1222 vaccination. Every receptor here comes from an adult in good health. Both conserved end residues are part of each CDR3. The order of the fields is J gene, clone size, D gene, V gene, CDR3 protein, CDR3 DNA. D genes are given only for firm matches. Clone sizes are given selectively: once, few, many, or a class where the clone is expanded.

>TRBJ1-3|.|.|TRBV19
CASIIGNTIYF
TGTGCCAGTATAATTGGAAACACCATATATTTT
>TRBJ1-2|few|.|TRBV27
CASNPSCSPNLVGYTF
TGTGCCAGCAACCCCTCGTGCAGTCCAAACCTGGTGGGCTACACCTTC
>TRBJ1-5|.|TRBD1|TRBV28
CASSVSSLRDRVEGYNQPQHF
TGTGCCAGCAGTGTTTCGAGCCTCCGGGACAGGGTCGAAGGGTACAATCAGCCCCAGCATTTT
>TRBJ2-2|.|TRBD2|TRBV10-2
CASTSGRVAGELFF
TGCGCCAGTACTAGCGGGAGAGTCGCCGGGGAGCTGTTTTTT
>TRBJ1-1|.|.|TRBV28
CASSSHGGTEAFF
TGTGCCAGCAGTTCGCATGGAGGGACTGAAGCTTTCTTT
>TRBJ2-6|.|.|TRBV5-1
CASSLAIQGPSGANVLTF
TGCGCCAGCAGCTTGGCCATCCAGGGGCCCTCTGGGGCCAACGTCCTGACTTTC
>TRBJ2-2|.|.|TRBV2
CASSETLELFF
TGTGCCAGCAGTGAGACCCTGGAGCTGTTTTTT
>TRBJ1-3|.|.|TRBV7-2
CASSLGLSGNTIYF
TGTGCCAGCAGCTTAGGCCTCTCTGGAAACACCATATATTTT
>TRBJ2-2|.|.|TRBV15
CATSRTGTGELFF
TGTGCCACCAGCAGGACTGGCACCGGGGAGCTGTTTTTT
>TRBJ1-6|.|.|TRBV5-6
CASSRSGQNSPLHF
TGTGCCAGCAGCCGAAGCGGACAGAATTCACCCCTCCACTTT
>TRBJ2-3|few|TRBD2|TRBV30
CAWGGTTSTDTQYF
TGTGCCTGGGGCGGGACTACAAGCACAGATACGCAGTATTTT
>TRBJ1-2|.|.|TRBV4-1
CASSHLTGTNYGYTF
TGCGCCAGCAGCCACCTAACAGGGACCAACTATGGCTACACCTTC
>TRBJ1-2|.|.|TRBV4-3
CASSQVEGANYGYTF
TGCGCCAGCAGCCAAGTGGAGGGGGCTAACTATGGCTACACCTTC
>TRBJ2-3|.|.|TRBV30
CAWSRGRETDTQYF
TGTGCCTGGAGTCGGGGACGGGAAACAGATACGCAGTATTTT
>TRBJ1-1|.|.|TRBV9
CASSPRLGKNTEAFF
TGTGCCAGCAGCCCTCGTTTGGGAAAGAACACTGAAGCTTTCTTT